What follows are 25 T cell receptor beta chains derived from one specimen sequenced in a study of regulatory T cells in long-lasting Graves disease. Sequencing libraries for TCR beta were prepared with iRepertoire HTBI primers and Arm-PCR of CDR3 regions. TCRdb reprocessed the multiplex PCR reads with MiXCR, giving one entry per CDR3 protein. Of under 300,000 distinct CDR3 sequences listed, around 19% are singletons. Sample time point: newly diagnosed GD, antithyroid drugs for less than 3 months. PBMC RNA served as the TCR library source. The sample was also reused in another study, on T cells in Graves' hyperthyroidism and ophthalmopathy.

The input for sequencing was peripheral blood mononuclear cells (PBMCs), taken at new diagnosis, from a patient treated with antithyroid drugs. These receptors all come from a woman in her thirties with Graves disease.

This clonotype was picked up a small number of times. J is TRBJ2-3 and V is TRBV5-1; the D gene could be TRBD1 or TRBD2 (5 bases each). In germline, CDR1 is SGHRS, CDR2 YFSETQ. CDR3 size: 16 residues. Trimming stripped 4 bases from V and 4 bases from J, with 19 bases between. CDR3 in DNA: TGCGCCAGCAGCCCCCGGGGCCAGGAGGTCGCAGATACGCAGTATTTT. Its protein is CASSPRGQEVADTQYF. Supplemented by reference TRBV5-1 and TRBJ2-3, the full variable domain reads KAGVTQTPRYLIKTRGQQVTLSCSPISGHRSVSWYQQTPGQGLQFLFEYFSETQRNKGNFPGRFSGRQFSNSRSEMNVSTLELGDSALYLCASSPRGQEVADTQYFGPGTRLTVL.

Many counts were recorded for this clonotype. The rearrangement links TRBV6-1 to TRBJ2-2, with 8 bases lining up with TRBD1. This CDR3 is 14 amino acids long. The V gene end was trimmed by 6 bases and the J gene end by 9 bases; junction bases not matched to a gene: 9. The germline V gene encodes CDR1 MNHNS and CDR2 SASEGT. The CDR3 protein is CASRRDRNTRELFF. In nucleotides, the CDR3 is TGTGCCAGCAGGCGGGACAGGAATACCCGGGAGCTGTTTTTT.

This clonotype was counted between two and nine times. This chain connects TRBV10-2 to TRBJ2-1, with D tentatively TRBD1 (6 bases). Germline V CDR1 and CDR2: WSHSY, SAAADI. The CDR3 sequence is 13 residues long. The V end lost 8 bases, the J end lost 8 bases, and 16 bases lay between the germline ends. The CDR3 region is CASGQTGHYEQFF. CDR3 DNA: TGCGCCAGCGGACAAACGGGACACTATGAGCAGTTCTTC.

This clonotype was counted ten times or more. This chain joins TRBV6-2 or TRBV6-3 and TRBJ2-1; no clear D gene. This CDR3 contains 14 residues. Germline CDR1 MNHEY, CDR2 SVGEGT. Between the trimmed V and J ends, which lost 5 bases and 4 bases, there was a span of 12 bases. The CDR3 region is CASSEQTDYNEQFF. Written as DNA, the CDR3 is TGTGCCAGCAGTGAACAGACTGATTACAATGAGCAGTTCTTC.

The V gene is TRBV19, the J gene TRBJ2-2; possible D gene TRBD1, 5 bases. Germline loops: CDR1 LNHDA, CDR2 SQIVND (reference sequence). Between the trimmed V and J ends, which lost 1 base and 6 bases, there was a span of 9 bases. This CDR3 has 14 amino acids. CDR3 nucleotide sequence: TGTGCCAGTAGTATAGGCCAGGGCGCCGGGGAGCTGTTTTTT. This gives the protein CASSIGQGAGELFF.

This clonotype was seen a handful of times. The gene calls are TRBV6-1 and TRBJ2-3, with 8 bases that match TRBD2. CDR3 length equals 15 residues. The germline V gene encodes CDR1 MNHNS and CDR2 SASEGT. Germline trimming cut 11 bases from V and 1 base from J; bases unmatched to any gene: 11. The CDR3 region is CAGSTSRGGTDTQYF. In DNA form, the CDR3 reads TGTGCCGGCTCCACCTCGCGGGGGGGCACAGATACGCAGTATTTT.

The genes are TRBV7-9 and TRBJ2-3, with D perhaps matching TRBD1 or TRBD2 (5 bases each). CDR1 SEHNR and CDR2 FQNEAQ come from the germline V gene (reference sequence). The V and J ends lost 4 bases and 9 bases respectively, with 17 bases between them. The CDR3 extends over 14 amino acids. In nucleotides, the CDR3 is TGTGCCAGCAGCTCTTGGCAGGGACGTGAGACGCAGTATTTT. Its translation is CASSSWQGRETQYF.

This clonotype was counted many times. The chain couples TRBV18 to TRBJ1-1, with D possibly being TRBD1 (5 bases). The CDR3 is 14 residues long. Germline V CDR1 and CDR2: KGHSH, LQKENI. Trimming cost V 4 bases and J 7 bases, with 16 bases left between them. CDR3 loop: CASSQRMTVREAFF. CDR3 sequence (DNA): TGTGCCAGCTCACAACGTATGACAGTCCGTGAAGCTTTCTTT.

This clonotype was seen only a few times. This likely reflects a read error, since a far larger clone is one base away. Written as DNA, the CDR3 is TGTGCCGGCACCCAAGGAAGGGTTCCCTACGAGCAGTACTTC. Its protein product is CAGTQGRVPYEQYF. This chain uses TRBV7-9 with TRBJ2-7; the D is unclear. Per the germline V gene, CDR1 is SEHNR and CDR2 is FQNEAQ (reference sequence). The germline V and J ends were trimmed by 11 bases and 2 bases, with 19 bases remaining between them. This CDR3 comprises 14 residues.

At least ten counts were recorded for this clonotype. CDR3 coding DNA: TGTGCCAGCAGCTCACAGAGGAGCCATGTTGGCTACACCTTC. Its protein product is CASSSQRSHVGYTF. The rearrangement uses TRBV7-9 and TRBJ1-2; no definite D call. V was shortened by 4 bases and J by 7 bases, with 16 bases between the two germline ends. The CDR3 has 14 amino acids. Looked up from germline, CDR1 is SEHNR and CDR2 is FQNEAQ (reference sequence).

A remark on this clonotype: The junction differs from germline at one of its ends, possibly a read error. CDR3 in amino acids: CSARDPTGNTEALF. For the CDR3, the DNA is TGCAGTGCTAGAGATCCGACGGGGAACACTGAAGCTCTCTTT. The rearrangement joins TRBV20-1 to TRBJ1-1, with unresolved D. Germline assignment: CDR1 DFQATT and CDR2 SNEGSKA (reference sequence). The CDR3 is 14 residues long.

The chain employs TRBV25-1 and TRBJ1-4; TRBD1 might be the D (6 bases). The germline CDR1 and CDR2 sequences are MGHDK and SYGVNS. Deletions cut 3 bases from V and 8 bases from J, with 16 bases between. The CDR3 covers 15 residues. In DNA, the CDR3 is TGTGCCAGCAGTGATCCAGTCTCAGGGGACGAAAAACTGTTTTTT. As protein: CASSDPVSGDEKLFF.

This chain connects TRBV19 to TRBJ2-1, with D tentatively TRBD2 (7 bases). Trimming cost V 5 bases and J 4 bases, with 15 bases left between them. Germline CDR1 and CDR2: LNHDA and SQIVND (reference sequence). The CDR3 sequence is 15 residues long. The CDR3 sequence is CASSGPGGLYNEQFF. CDR3 sequence (DNA): TGTGCCAGTAGTGGTCCCGGGGGGCTTTACAATGAGCAGTTCTTC.

As concerns this clonotype: This probably arose from a read error, given a far larger clone one base away. The conserved phenylalanine or tryptophan normally closing the CDR3 is absent here, so this likely arose from a read error. The chain links TRBV6-9 to TRBJ1-5; D gene uncertain. CDR1 MNHGY and CDR2 SVAAGI come from the germline V gene. CDR3 length: 16 amino acids. V dropped 4 bases and J dropped 0 bases, with 13 bases sitting between them. The CDR3 DNA reads as TGTGCCAGCAGTTTAAGCAGACCCTATAGCAATCAGCCCCAGCATCTT. It codes for CASSLSRPYSNQPQHL.

The table lists this clonotype with many counts. This sequence joins TRBV20-1 and TRBJ2-7; D might be TRBD1 (5 bases). This CDR3 is 13 amino acids long. The V end lost 1 base, the J end lost 6 bases, and 13 bases lay between the germline ends. Per the germline V gene, CDR1 is DFQATT and CDR2 is SNEGSKA (reference sequence). In DNA form, the CDR3 reads TGCAGTGCTAGAGCGCACACCAGGGCCGAGCAGTACTTC. It specifies CSARAHTRAEQYF.

This clonotype has a handful of counts. The genes are TRBV2 and TRBJ2-5; D not certain. V lost 8 bases to trimming and J lost 4 bases, with 14 bases between them. This CDR3 is built from 13 residues. Germline V gene sequence: CDR1 SNHLY, CDR2 FYNNEI. CDR3 sequence (DNA): TGTGCCAGCCTAGAGGAGTCGAGAGAGACCCAGTACTTC. The encoded protein is CASLEESRETQYF. Looking up the rest from reference TRBV2 and TRBJ2-5 gives the full variable domain: EPEVTQTPSHQVTQMGQEVILRCVPISNHLYFYWYRQILGQKVEFLVSFYNNEISEKSEIFDDQFSVERPDGSNFTLKIRSTKLEDSAMYFCASLEESRETQYFGPGTRLLVL.

This clonotype showed up many times. The V call is TRBV6-1, the J call TRBJ1-2, with 8 bases that match TRBD1. CDR3 size: 14 residues. The V segment lost 5 bases and the J segment 4 bases; nucleotides outside the gene matches: 6. Germline V CDR1 and CDR2: MNHNS, SASEGT. This chain's CDR3 is CASSRGTGSYGYTF. The CDR3 coding sequence is TGTGCCAGCAGTCGAGGGACAGGAAGCTATGGCTACACCTTC.

This clonotype was seen ten or more times. The CDR3 spells CASSHPVRTTKQYF. In DNA, the CDR3 is TGTGCCAGCAGTCACCCCGTGCGGACTACGAAGCAGTACTTC. This sequence joins TRBV11-2 and TRBJ2-7; weak D call: TRBD2 (6 bases). The CDR3 totals 14 residues. Germline assignment: CDR1 SGHAT and CDR2 FQNNGV. Between the trimmed V and J ends, which lost 6 bases and 8 bases, there was a span of 20 bases.

As regards this clonotype: This likely reflects a read error, since a far larger clone is one base away. The CDR3 coding sequence is TGTGCCAGCAGTTCGGCGGACAGGGACTCCACCTATGGCTACACCTTC. Translating it yields CASSSADRDSTYGYTF. The genes are TRBV12-3 or TRBV12-4 and TRBJ2-4, with TRBD1 matching 8 bases. Matching the DNA end better, TRBJ1-2 makes the J call doubtful. This CDR3 spans 16 amino acids.

This clonotype was observed at least ten times. The chain combines TRBV4-1 with TRBJ1-2; a possible D gene is TRBD1 (5 bases). The germline gives CDR1 MGHRA, CDR2 YSYEKL. This CDR3 contains 15 residues. Trimming removed 0 bases at V and 8 bases at J, with 16 bases between. The CDR3 nucleotides are TGCGCCAGCAGCCAAGATCGGGACCGGGGCTGGGGCTACACCTTC. It translates to CASSQDRDRGWGYTF.

This clonotype occurred many times. The chain uses TRBV7-8 and TRBJ1-1; D is undetermined. Germline values: CDR1 SGHVS, CDR2 FQNEAQ. The CDR3 covers 13 residues. Trimming pared 7 bases from V and 4 bases from J, leaving 13 bases between. The DNA for the CDR3 is TGTGCCAGCAACCGGCGGTTCGGCACTGAAGCTTTCTTT. Translating gives CASNRRFGTEAFF.

V gene TRBV5-1 combines with J gene TRBJ2-5, with D possibly TRBD1 on 5 matching bases. V lost 2 bases and J 5 bases, leaving 16 bases between the germline ends. CDR3 length: 15 amino acids. Germline V lookup: CDR1 SGHRS, CDR2 YFSETQ. CDR3 sequence: CASSFDSGWQETQYF. The CDR3 DNA is TGCGCCAGCAGCTTCGATTCAGGGTGGCAGGAGACCCAGTACTTC.

This clonotype was detected ten times or more. The chain links TRBV14 to TRBJ2-3; D is unresolved. Germline V gene lookup returns CDR1 SGHDN and CDR2 FVKESK. V was cut by 0 bases and J by 6 bases, with 19 bases left in between. This CDR3 has 17 residues. CDR3 in amino acids: CASSQESRAYLEDTQYF. As DNA, the CDR3 is TGTGCCAGCAGCCAAGAATCAAGAGCATATCTTGAGGATACGCAGTATTTT.

A word on this clonotype: A read error likely explains this, since a far larger clone differs by one base. V gene TRBV12-3 or TRBV12-4 combines with J gene TRBJ1-1; D call uncertain. Trimming left V 5 bases short and J 1 base short, with 11 bases between. CDR3 size: 14 residues. The CDR3 loop reads CASSEGVGNTEAFF. Here the CDR3 DNA reads TGTGCCAGCAGTGAGGGCGTGGGGAACACTGAAGCTTTCTTT.

This clonotype was recorded many times. The rearrangement links TRBV4-2 to TRBJ2-1, with 12 bases aligning to TRBD1. The CDR3 is made up of 16 amino acids. CDR1 and CDR2 (germline): LGHNA, YNFKEQ. J gave up 8 bases and V 0 bases, and 5 bases lay outside the gene matches. Here the CDR3 DNA reads TGTGCCAGCAGCCAAGATGGGACAGGGGGCTTTGATGAGCAGTTCTTC. The encoded protein is CASSQDGTGGFDEQFF.